Following are 2 T cell receptor beta chains from one sample sequenced in a study of beta chain features in type 1 diabetes. Expressed TCRB transcripts were sequenced, since all the RNA that had been isolated was reverse transcribed. Libraries were prepared by immunoSEQ multiplex PCR; TCRdb keeps only in-frame clonotypes and omits some of them. The data contain more than 150,000 clones, around an eighth of them singletons. The sample comprised central memory CD4+ T cells from blood. Receptors originate from a woman aged 18-35 years in good health.

This clone was found a few times. V usage is TRBV4-3 and J usage is TRBJ2-1; D possibly corresponds to TRBD2 (5 bases). Between the trimmed V and J ends, which lost 0 bases and 9 bases, there was a span of 9 bases. The CDR3 runs to 13 residues. From germline, CDR1 is LGHNA and CDR2 YSLEER. CDR3 in amino acids: CASSQETGSEQFF. Written as DNA, the CDR3 is TGCGCCAGCAGCCAAGAGACGGGGAGTGAGCAGTTCTTC.

V gene TRBV29-1 combines with J gene TRBJ2-7; 14 positions agree with TRBD2. This CDR3 contains 17 residues. Losses at the gene ends were 5 bases for V and 6 bases for J; bases not matched to a gene: 15. Germline V lookup: CDR1 SQVTM, CDR2 ANQGSEA. CDR3 sequence: CSVRGGTSGSMASEQYF. CDR3 sequence (DNA): TGCAGCGTTCGTGGGGGGACTAGCGGGAGTATGGCAAGCGAGCAGTACTTC.